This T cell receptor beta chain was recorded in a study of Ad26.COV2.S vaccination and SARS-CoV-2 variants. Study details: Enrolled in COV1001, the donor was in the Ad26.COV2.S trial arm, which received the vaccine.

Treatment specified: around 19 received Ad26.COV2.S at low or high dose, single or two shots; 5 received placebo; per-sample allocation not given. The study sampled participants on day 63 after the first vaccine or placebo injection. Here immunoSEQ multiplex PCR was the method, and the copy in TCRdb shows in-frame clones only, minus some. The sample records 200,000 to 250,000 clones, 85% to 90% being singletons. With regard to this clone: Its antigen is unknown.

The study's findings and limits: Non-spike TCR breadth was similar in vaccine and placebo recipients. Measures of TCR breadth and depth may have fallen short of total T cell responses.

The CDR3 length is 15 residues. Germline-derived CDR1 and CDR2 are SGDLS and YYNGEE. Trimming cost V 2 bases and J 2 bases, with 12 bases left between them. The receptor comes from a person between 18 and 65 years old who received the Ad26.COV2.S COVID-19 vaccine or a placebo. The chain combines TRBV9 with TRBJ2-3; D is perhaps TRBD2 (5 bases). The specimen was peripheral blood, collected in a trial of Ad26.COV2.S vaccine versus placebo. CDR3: CASSVTRLSTDTQYF. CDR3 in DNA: TGTGCCAGCAGCGTCACCCGACTATCCACAGATACGCAGTATTTT. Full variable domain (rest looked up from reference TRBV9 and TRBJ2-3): DSGVTQTPKHLITATGQRVTLRCSPRSGDLSVYWYQQSLDQGLQFLIQYYNGEERAKGNILERFSAQQFPDLHSELNLSSLELGDSALYFCASSVTRLSTDTQYFGPGTRLTVL.